A selection of T cell receptor beta chains follows, all from one sample in a study of blood T cell repertoires in COVID-19. Libraries were prepared by immunoSEQ multiplex PCR; TCRdb keeps only in-frame clonotypes and omits some of them. This sample yields 150,000 or so clones, of which approximately 86% are seen a single time; approximately 3.7% belongs to the top ten. The sample comprised PBMCs or T cells enriched from blood (not recorded which). Receptors were obtained from a middle-aged woman who had been exposed to COVID-19. The CDR3 runs from the conserved cysteine through the conserved F or W. The D gene is left open where the match is weak. Clone size, where shown, is once, few, many, or a class for clones that have expanded.

cdr3_nt,cdr3_aa,j_call,d_call,cdr3_length,clone_size,v_call
TGTGCCAGCAGGGACAGGGCCCACAATGAGCAGTTCTTC,CASRDRAHNEQFF,TRBJ2-1,TRBD1,13,.,TRBV6-5
TGTGCCAGCAGTGAACAGAACACTGAAGCTTTCTTT,CASSEQNTEAFF,TRBJ1-1,.,12,.,TRBV28
TGTGCCAGCCTTGCCTCGACAGGGGGCCTATATGGCTACACCTTC,CASLASTGGLYGYTF,TRBJ1-2,TRBD1,15,.,TRBV28
TGTGCCAGCAGCACCTCCAGGGATACGCAGTATTTT,CASSTSRDTQYF,TRBJ2-3,.,12,.,TRBV7-9
TGTGCCAGTAGTATTGGGGGGGGCCAAGAGACCCAGTACTTC,CASSIGGGQETQYF,TRBJ2-5,TRBD2,14,.,TRBV19
TGTGCCAGCAGCTCCTCTAGCGGGGGGCAGTACAATGAGCAGTTCTTC,CASSSSSGGQYNEQFF,TRBJ2-1,TRBD2,16,.,TRBV7-2
TGCGCCAGTGGGGGGAGCGGGGTCGGGGAGTTCTTC,CASGGSGVGEFF,TRBJ2-1,TRBD2,12,.,TRBV10-2
TGCGCCAGCAGCGTGGGACAGGGGAACGAAAAACTGTTTTTT,CASSVGQGNEKLFF,TRBJ1-4,TRBD1,14,.,TRBV5-1
TGTGCCAGCGGAGGGATCTATGGCTACACCTTC,CASGGIYGYTF,TRBJ1-2,.,11,.,TRBV6-5
TGTGCCAGCAGTTTAGGGGGCGGGTTGGGGCAAGAGACCCAGTACTTC,CASSLGGGLGQETQYF,TRBJ2-5,.,16,.,TRBV28
TGTGCCAGCACGGACAGGGAGGATCAGCCCCAGCATTTT,CASTDREDQPQHF,TRBJ1-5,TRBD1,13,.,TRBV19
TGCAGCGTCCACGGGGACAGCGGACACGAGCAGTACTTC,CSVHGDSGHEQYF,TRBJ2-7,TRBD1,13,few,TRBV29-1
TGTGCCAGCAGTTACGGGCAGGGTTGGACTGAAGCTTTCTTT,CASSYGQGWTEAFF,TRBJ1-1,.,14,.,TRBV6-5
TGTGCCAGCCGGATAGAAGGGACAGGGATAAATTCACCCCTCCACTTT,CASRIEGTGINSPLHF,TRBJ1-6,TRBD1,16,.,TRBV27
TGTGCCAGTAGTTTATGGACAGGGCTATCCGGGGAGCTGTTTTTT,CASSLWTGLSGELFF,TRBJ2-2,TRBD1,15,.,TRBV19
TGTGCCAGCAGCGTAGCCCAAGGAGACACCATATATTTT,CASSVAQGDTIYF,TRBJ1-3,.,13,.,TRBV9
TGTGCCAGCAGCGTAGCAGGGTTTACCACAGATACGCAGTATTTT,CASSVAGFTTDTQYF,TRBJ2-3,.,15,.,TRBV9
TGTGCCAGCAGCGTGGGTTTGACTAGCGGACACAATGAGCAGTTCTTC,CASSVGLTSGHNEQFF,TRBJ2-1,TRBD2,16,.,TRBV9
TGTGCCAGCAGTTTATGGCGTGGTGAAAAACTGTTTTTT,CASSLWRGEKLFF,TRBJ1-4,.,13,.,TRBV28
TGTGCCAGCAGCCCCAGGGGGATCTCTGGAAACACCATATATTTT,CASSPRGISGNTIYF,TRBJ1-3,TRBD1,15,.,TRBV5-6
TGTGCCAGCAGCCCGGGACAGGGTATGGCCGGGGAGCTGTTTTTT,CASSPGQGMAGELFF,TRBJ2-2,TRBD1,15,.,TRBV3-1/TRBV3-2
TGTGCCAGCAGTTTTGCGTACTTTTTGGGAGGACGGAACGAAAGCACAGATACGCAGTATTTT,CASSFAYFLGGRNESTDTQYF,TRBJ2-3,.,21,.,TRBV28
TGCAGCGTTGAATTTGGGACTAGCGGGAGCTACAATGAGCAGTTCTTC,CSVEFGTSGSYNEQFF,TRBJ2-1,TRBD2,16,.,TRBV29-1
TGTGCCAGCGCCGGGACAAACCTTTTGAAAGAGCAGTACTTC,CASAGTNLLKEQYF,TRBJ2-7,.,14,.,TRBV2
TGTGCCAGCAGCCAACTAGCCGGGACAGAGTCCTACGAGCAGTACTTC,CASSQLAGTESYEQYF,TRBJ2-7,TRBD1,16,.,TRBV14
TGTGCCAGCAGCTTAAGCGGAAACATTCAGTACTTC,CASSLSGNIQYF,TRBJ2-4,.,12,.,TRBV7-9